The 3 T cell receptor beta chains reported below all come from one sample, sequenced in a study of blood T cell repertoires in COVID-19. Here immunoSEQ multiplex PCR was the method, and the copy in TCRdb shows in-frame clones only, minus some. The table shows about 100,000 clones, with 75% to 95% occurring only once. The sequenced sample consisted of peripheral blood. The receptor set was obtained from a woman in her 30s with acute or convalescent COVID-19.

This clone occurred a few times. This sample also contains other DNA sequences that code for the same CDR3. This chain uses TRBV11-2 with TRBJ1-1; D remains ambiguous. Trimming removed 1 base at V and 1 base at J, with 4 bases between. The CDR3 is 13 amino acids. Germline lookup yields CDR1 SGHAT and CDR2 FQNNGV. The CDR3 spells CASSLGANTEAFF. In DNA, the CDR3 is TGTGCCAGCAGCTTAGGGGCGAACACTGAAGCTTTCTTT.

The chain joins TRBV3-1 (or the pseudogene TRBV3-2) to TRBJ2-4, with TRBD2 matching 12 bases. Unmatched junction bases numbered 14, after V lost 0 bases and J lost 8 bases. Germline V gives CDR1 LGHDT, CDR2 YNNKEL (reference sequence). This CDR3 is 19 amino acids long. The CDR3: CASSQEYSSGRADGDIQYF. In nucleotides, the CDR3 is TGTGCCAGCAGCCAAGAATACTCTAGCGGGAGGGCCGATGGGGACATTCAGTACTTC.

CDR3 region: CASSSDTITWTRLNEQYF. For the CDR3, the DNA is TGTGCCAGTAGTTCCGACACGATAACGTGGACTAGATTAAACGAGCAGTACTTC. The chain recombines TRBV19 with TRBJ2-7, with 7 nucleotides matching TRBD2. Trimming took 5 bases from V and 5 from J; bases not matched to a gene: 21. The CDR3 runs 18 residues. Germline V CDR1 and CDR2: LNHDA, SQIVND (reference sequence). The variable domain in full, completed from reference TRBV19 and TRBJ2-7, reads DGGITQSPKYLFRKEGQNVTLSCEQNLNHDAMYWYRQDPGQGLRLIYYSQIVNDFQKGDIAEGYSVSREKKESFPLTVTSAQKNPTAFYLCASSSDTITWTRLNEQYFGPGTRLTVT.